These 16 T cell receptor beta chains were all obtained from the same sample, sequenced in a study of blood T cell repertoires in COVID-19. Method: immunoSEQ multiplex PCR; TCRdb's copy keeps in-frame clones and lacks some. The repertoire consists of a few hundred thousand clones, with less than 85% occurring once and the leading ten covering around 19%. Sequenced input: PBMCs or T cells enriched from blood (not recorded which). These receptors all stem from a man aged 35 to 55 who had recovered from COVID-19.

V usage is TRBV9 and J usage is TRBJ2-7, with 11 positions matching TRBD2. V lost 4 bases and J lost 2; bases outside the gene matches: 8. Germline CDR1 SGDLS, CDR2 YYNGEE. The CDR3 is 16 residues long. The CDR3 loop reads CASSPSGLADPYEQYF. The DNA of the CDR3 is TGTGCCAGCAGCCCCTCGGGACTAGCGGACCCCTACGAGCAGTACTTC.

In this sample, this clone turned up once. V usage is TRBV30 and J usage is TRBJ2-2; D is uncertain. CDR1 is GTSNPN and CDR2 is SVGIG in the germline V gene (reference sequence). The length of the CDR3 is 13 residues. The ends were cut back, 0 bases at V and 0 bases at J, with 2 bases in the middle. In DNA, the CDR3 is TGTGCCTGGAGTGTCTCGAACACCGGGGAGCTGTTTTTT. Its translation: CAWSVSNTGELFF.

V is TRBV6-1 and J is TRBJ1-3, with D unclear. CDR1 and CDR2 from the germline V gene are MNHNS and SASEGT. The CDR3 totals 15 residues. Trimming shortened V by 1 base and J by 0 bases, and 7 bases separated the two germline ends. Here the CDR3 DNA reads TGTGCCAGCAGTGAAGAAGAGGGCTCTGGAAACACCATATATTTT. Amino acids: CASSEEEGSGNTIYF.

With respect to this clone: Other DNA sequences in the same sample also yield this CDR3. V is TRBV12-3 or TRBV12-4 and J is TRBJ2-3; D remains unclear. This CDR3 has 13 residues. The germline V and J ends were trimmed by 4 bases and 0 bases, with 5 bases remaining between them. Here the CDR3 DNA reads TGTGCCAGCAGTTCCACTAGCACAGATACGCAGTATTTT. This codes for CASSSTSTDTQYF.

The V gene is TRBV4-1, the J gene TRBJ2-6; D gene ambiguous. Germline V gives CDR1 MGHRA, CDR2 YSYEKL. This CDR3 has 14 residues. Trimming stripped 1 base from V and 2 bases from J, with 3 bases between. Written as DNA, the CDR3 is TGCGCCAGCAGCCAAGTAGCTGGGGCCAACGTCCTGACTTTC. Protein sequence: CASSQVAGANVLTF.

The rearrangement joins TRBV5-5 to TRBJ2-7; 9 bases map to TRBD2. CDR3 length equals 14 residues. The germline V gene has CDR1 SGHKS and CDR2 YYEKEE (reference sequence). After removal of 7 bases from V and 1 base from J, the junction contained 6 bases not matched to a gene. The CDR3: CASSVREGSYEQYF. The CDR3 DNA is TGTGCCAGCTCTGTGCGGGAGGGATCCTACGAGCAGTACTTC. Complete variable domain (other parts from reference TRBV5-5 and TRBJ2-7): DAGVTQSPTHLIKTRGQQVTLRCSPISGHKSVSWYQQVLGQGPQFIFQYYEKEERGRGNFPDRFSARQFPNYSSELNVNALLLGDSALYLCASSVREGSYEQYFGPGTRLTVT.

This chain joins TRBV7-2 and TRBJ2-5, with 7 bases lining up with TRBD1. V shed 1 base and J 4 bases; nucleotides not matched to a gene: 0. Germline values: CDR1 SGHTA, CDR2 FQGNSA. The CDR3 is 13 amino acids. The CDR3 region is CASSLGQGETQYF. The CDR3 DNA sequence: TGTGCCAGCAGCTTAGGACAGGGAGAGACCCAGTACTTC.

This clone was counted many times. The chain has TRBV6-5 and TRBJ2-1, with D perhaps matching TRBD2 (5 bases). The CDR3 consists of 12 residues. CDR1 is MNHEY and CDR2 is SVGAGI in the germline V gene. The V end lost 10 bases, the J end lost 10 bases, and 17 bases lay between the germline ends. The CDR3 spells CANTDGRGEQFF. DNA for the CDR3: TGTGCCAACACGGACGGGCGCGGGGAGCAGTTCTTC.

The chain joins TRBV6-4 to TRBJ2-2; 8 nucleotides match TRBD1. This CDR3 spans 17 amino acids. CDR1 and CDR2 from the germline V gene are MRHNA and SNTAGT. Trimming cost V 2 bases and J 7 bases; bases outside gene matches: 12. This chain's CDR3 is CASSDPGQGDSGGELFF. DNA for the CDR3: TGTGCCAGCAGTGACCCCGGACAGGGTGATAGTGGCGGGGAGCTGTTTTTT.

CDR3 amino acids: CASSEFLGGGEQYF. The CDR3 DNA is TGTGCCAGCAGTGAATTCCTAGGGGGCGGCGAGCAGTACTTC. The chain carries TRBV2 and TRBJ2-7; TRBD1 agrees at 7 bases. The CDR3 sequence is 14 residues long. Germline trimming cut 2 bases from V and 6 bases from J; bases unmatched to any gene: 7. CDR1 is SNHLY, CDR2 FYNNEI, per germline.

This chain joins TRBV4-1 and TRBJ1-1, with 7 bases identical to TRBD1. This CDR3 is 13 amino acids long. Looked up from germline, CDR1 is MGHRA and CDR2 is YSYEKL. With 5 bases clipped from V and 4 bases from J, the junction kept 4 bases outside the gene matches. CDR3 sequence: CASSVRDSTEAFF. For the CDR3, the DNA is TGCGCCAGCAGCGTAAGGGACAGCACTGAAGCTTTCTTT.

The V call is TRBV19, the J call TRBJ2-3, with 10 bases aligning to TRBD2. Germline V lookup: CDR1 LNHDA, CDR2 SQIVND (reference sequence). V lost 1 base, J lost 2 bases, and 3 bases stayed unmatched. This CDR3 spans 16 amino acids. As DNA, the CDR3 is TGTGCCAGTAGTATAGTCGGGACTAGCGACACAGATACGCAGTATTTT. It translates to CASSIVGTSDTDTQYF.

The V and J genes are TRBV11-3 and TRBJ1-4; D may be TRBD1 (6 bases). Germline CDR1 SGHNT, CDR2 YENEEA. The CDR3 runs 15 residues. Trimming stripped 5 bases from V and 8 bases from J, with 18 bases between. The CDR3 spells CASSRSAQGGEKLFF. The CDR3 bases are TGTGCCAGCAGCCGAAGCGCACAGGGCGGGGAAAAACTGTTTTTT. Variable domain in full (rest from reference TRBV11-3 and TRBJ1-4): EAGVVQSPRYKIIEKKQPVAFWCNPISGHNTLYWYLQNLGQGPELLIRYENEEAVDDSQLPKDRFSAERLKGVDSTLKIQPAELGDSAVYLCASSRSAQGGEKLFFGSGTQLSVL.

The chain joins TRBV25-1 to TRBJ1-2, with D possibly TRBD1 on 6 matching bases. The germline CDR1 and CDR2 sequences are MGHDK and SYGVNS. The V and J ends lost 4 bases and 10 bases respectively, with 16 bases between them. CDR3 length equals 13 residues. The CDR3 loop reads CASSVQGRRDYTF. CDR3 DNA sequence: TGTGCCAGCAGTGTGCAGGGGCGCAGAGACTACACCTTC.

The chain recombines TRBV24-1 with TRBJ2-7; 12 bases map to TRBD1. Germline loops: CDR1 KGHDR, CDR2 SFDVKD. V gave up 2 bases and J gave up 4 bases; unmatched junction bases: 5. This CDR3 contains 16 residues. CDR3 sequence (DNA): TGTGCCACCAGTGATTCAGGGACAGGGGGCAGGTACGAGCAGTACTTC. Translated, it gives CATSDSGTGGRYEQYF.

This rearrangement joins TRBV6-2 or TRBV6-3 to TRBJ2-7; 13 bases are a match to TRBD2. After removal of 6 bases from V and 3 bases from J, the junction contained 8 bases not matched to a gene. The CDR3 is 16 amino acids. Germline CDR1 MNHEY, CDR2 SVGEGT. CDR3 protein: CASSRTSGSLLYEQYF. CDR3 DNA: TGTGCCAGCAGCCGGACTAGCGGGAGTTTACTCTACGAGCAGTACTTC.